These 22 T cell receptor beta chains were all obtained from the same sample, sequenced in a study of tumor-infiltrating lymphocytes in primary liver carcinoma. Blood RNA originated from unsorted whole blood, with germline DNA additionally extracted. Starting from around 0.45 ug of total RNA, TCR beta cDNA was produced with a primer in the constant region. Libraries for TCR beta were built through three nested multiplex PCR rounds, which together made up a slightly modified ARM-PCR procedure. In the first two PCR rounds, TRBV1-TRBV30 forward primers were paired with a C-beta reverse primer, and each round lasted approximately 9 cycles. TCRdb recomputed calls from the multiplex PCR reads with MiXCR, one row per CDR3 protein. The sample yields approximately 330,000 distinct CDR3 sequences, 65% seen once. Material for sequencing was peripheral blood. These receptors all stem from a man aged 40-49 years with primary liver carcinoma and hepatitis B virus infection.

This sequence joins TRBV11-2 and TRBJ2-7, with a tentative D call TRBD2 (7 bases). The CDR3 extends over 16 amino acids. V was cut by 2 bases and J by 2 bases, with 16 bases left in between. From germline, CDR1 is SGHAT and CDR2 FQNNGV. CDR3 protein: CASSLQRDKGPYEQYF. The DNA for the CDR3 is TGTGCCAGCAGCTTACAGCGGGACAAGGGTCCCTACGAGCAGTACTTC.

The rearrangement links TRBV6-5 to TRBJ2-7, with 7 bases matching TRBD1. Germline assignment: CDR1 MNHEY and CDR2 SVGAGI. V gave up 6 bases and J gave up 2 bases; unmatched junction bases: 10. This CDR3 spans 15 amino acids. CDR3 residues: CASRVQGYTAYEQYF. DNA of the CDR3: TGTGCCAGCAGGGTACAGGGGTACACGGCCTACGAGCAGTACTTC.

Comment on this clonotype: A single base separates this from a much larger clone, so it may be a read error. The genes are TRBV6-1 and TRBJ1-6; the D gene is possibly TRBD1 (6 bases). This CDR3 is built from 14 residues. Germline V lookup: CDR1 MNHNS, CDR2 SASEGT. The CDR3 loop is CAAKEQGYNSPIHF. CDR3 sequence (DNA): TGTGCCGCCAAAGAACAGGGTTACAATTCACCCATCCACTTT.

In the case of this clonotype: At one boundary the junction diverges from the germline segment, which might be a read error. The chain has TRBV6-2 or TRBV6-3 and TRBJ2-7; D is undetermined. The CDR3 is 12 amino acids. CDR1 MNHEY and CDR2 SVGEGT come from the germline V gene. Written as DNA, the CDR3 is TGTGCCACCAGTTACTCGTTCTACGAGCAGTACTTC. This translates into CATSYSFYEQYF.

In regard to this clonotype: This likely comes from a read error, as the CDR3 has no conserved phenylalanine or tryptophan at its end. Because the CDR3's place on the DNA is in doubt, the DNA is left out and the CDR3 is given as listed by TCRdb. V usage is TRBV11-2 and J usage is TRBJ2-7; TRBD2, as called in the table, went unchecked against the DNA. The CDR3 is 14 residues long, ends included. CDR1 and CDR2 (germline): SGHAT, FQNNGV. CDR3 loop: CASSQDYSSYEKYS.

In the case of this clonotype: The conserved closing phenylalanine or tryptophan is absent in this CDR3, likely reflecting a read error. The CDR3 loop reads CASTSARSGGTDTQYI. The CDR3 coding sequence is TGTGCCAGCACCTCGGCGAGGAGCGGGGGCACAGATACGCAGTATATT. The rearrangement joins TRBV12-3 or TRBV12-4 to TRBJ2-3, with 7 bases matching TRBD2. This CDR3 spans 16 amino acids. J lost 1 base, V lost 7 bases, and 11 bases had no gene match.

With regard to this clonotype: Since no conserved phenylalanine or tryptophan closes the CDR3, a read error is the likely cause. V is TRBV11-2 and J is TRBJ2-7; TRBD2 might be the D (6 bases). The CDR3 runs 16 residues. Germline CDR1 reads SGHAT; CDR2 reads FQNNGV. The CDR3 DNA reads as TGTGTCAGCAGCCACCTTAGCTGGAGGGCCCGGTACGAGCAGTACTCC. Amino acids: CVSSHLSWRARYEQYS.

To note about this clonotype: A much larger clone is a single base away; this may be a read error. The genes are TRBV6-6 and TRBJ2-7, with TRBD2 identical over 8 bases. There are 14 residues in the CDR3. Trimming removed 5 bases from V and 6 bases from J; junction bases left unmatched: 9. Germline V gene lookup returns CDR1 MNHNY and CDR2 SVGAGI (reference sequence). CDR3 region: CASSPRGLVGEQYF. Here the CDR3 DNA reads TGTGCCAGCAGTCCGAGGGGACTAGTGGGCGAGCAGTACTTC.

By frequency in the sample, this clonotype is medium-sized. J is TRBJ1-1 and V is TRBV11-2, with 9 positions matching TRBD1. V gave up 5 bases and J gave up 5 bases; unmatched junction bases: 6. The CDR3 runs to 14 residues. Germline lookup yields CDR1 SGHAT and CDR2 FQNNGV. The CDR3 sequence: CASSRDRVMTEAFF. The CDR3 region has the DNA TGTGCCAGCAGCCGGGACAGGGTAATGACTGAAGCTTTCTTT.

This chain links TRBV28 with TRBJ2-5; TRBD1 aligns across 11 bases. Per germline, CDR1 MDHEN and CDR2 SYDVKM. The CDR3 runs 16 residues. V lost 5 bases and J lost 5; bases outside the gene matches: 10. The CDR3 DNA reads as TGTGCCAGCAGTCCACCCCCGGACAGGGGGCAGGAGACCCAGTACTTC. It specifies CASSPPPDRGQETQYF.

The chain combines TRBV11-1 with TRBJ2-7; D uncertain. The CDR3 extends over 13 amino acids. The germline V gene encodes CDR1 SGHAT and CDR2 FQDESV (reference sequence). Deletions cut 3 bases from V and 6 bases from J, with 12 bases between. CDR3 nucleotide sequence: TGTGCCAGCAGCTTTCCAGAATATACCGAGCAGTACTTC. Its protein is CASSFPEYTEQYF.

In the case of this clonotype: A much bigger clone sits one base away, suggesting this may be a read error. V and J are TRBV29-1 and TRBJ2-1; 10 bases map to TRBD2. Per the germline V gene, CDR1 is SQVTM and CDR2 is ANQGSEA. This CDR3 region has 14 residues. This CDR3 reads CRVVLAGAYNEQFF. Here the CDR3 DNA reads TGCAGGGTTGTTCTAGCGGGAGCCTACAATGAGCAGTTCTTC.

Concerning this clonotype itself: The CDR3 does not close with the conserved phenylalanine or tryptophan, likely indicating a read error. The chain has TRBV5-4 and TRBJ2-7, with D perhaps matching TRBD1 (5 bases). Per the germline V gene, CDR1 is SGHNT and CDR2 is YYREEE (reference sequence). This CDR3 has 14 residues. V gave up 2 bases and J gave up 0 bases, with 9 bases separating them. The CDR3 coding sequence is TGTGCCAGCAGCTTTGGGGCGGACTCCTACGAGCAGTACTTA. It is translated as CASSFGADSYEQYL.

The rearrangement joins TRBV28 to TRBJ2-7, with D unclear. V dropped 2 bases and J dropped 3 bases, with 17 bases sitting between them. The CDR3 extends over 16 amino acids. Germline CDR1 reads MDHEN; CDR2 reads SYDVKM. The CDR3 DNA reads TGTGCCAGCAGTTTACCACCCTGGGGTACTTACTACGAGCAGTACTTC. Its protein product is CASSLPPWGTYYEQYF. The variable domain in full, with the rest retrieved from reference TRBV28 and TRBJ2-7, is DVKVTQSSRYLVKRTGEKVFLECVQDMDHENMFWYRQDPGLGLRLIYFSYDVKMKEKGDIPEGYSVSREKKERFSLILESASTNQTSMYLCASSLPPWGTYYEQYFGPGTRLTVT.

Of note for this clonotype: One base away lies a much larger clone, so this may be a sequencing read error. The chain employs TRBV6-6 and TRBJ2-7; perhaps D is TRBD1 or TRBD2 (5 bases each). Germline V gives CDR1 MNHNY, CDR2 SVGAGI (reference sequence). This CDR3 is 19 amino acids long. The DNA of the CDR3 is TGTGCCGGCAGTTACTCGAAGCCAAAACCGGGACGGCACTCCTACGAGCAGTACTTC. Translation gives CAGSYSKPKPGRHSYEQYF.

This clonotype has at least ten counts. The gene calls are TRBV6-5 and TRBJ2-1; D not resolved. Germline CDR1 is MNHEY and CDR2 is SVGAGI. The CDR3 loop spans 14 amino acids. V dropped 5 bases and J dropped 10 bases, with 18 bases sitting between them. DNA for the CDR3: TGTGCCAGCAGTCAAGGTAGATTCGGTATGGAGCAGTTCTTC. The encoded protein is CASSQGRFGMEQFF.

As concerns this clonotype: Sequence at one end of the junction differs from germline and may be a read error. The chain carries TRBV6-1 and TRBJ2-7; D is unresolved. Looked up from germline, CDR1 is MNHNS and CDR2 is SASEGT. The CDR3 loop spans 14 amino acids. CDR3 amino acids: CVSSRVLGLYEQYF. The CDR3 region has the DNA TGTGTCAGCAGCCGGGTTTTGGGGTTGTACGAGCAGTACTTC.

About this clonotype itself: Compared with germline, one end of the junction differs, possibly owing to a read error. The chain employs TRBV4-1 and TRBJ2-1; D might be TRBD2 (5 bases). CDR1 MGHRA and CDR2 YSYEKL come from the germline V gene. The CDR3 is 15 amino acids. CDR3: CASSQGPSSYNGQLF. The CDR3 region has the DNA TGCGCCAGCAGCCAAGGTCCTAGCTCCTACAATGGGCAGCTCTTC.

Concerning this clonotype itself: A read error may be the cause here, since a much bigger clone is one base away. Because it lacks the conserved phenylalanine or tryptophan at the end, this CDR3 is likely a read error. This chain uses TRBV4-1 with TRBJ1-2; 10 nucleotides line up with TRBD1. Per germline, CDR1 MGHRA and CDR2 YSYEKL. The CDR3 runs 15 residues. With 1 base clipped from V and 4 bases from J, the junction kept 3 bases outside the gene matches. CDR3 region: CASSQGTGGSYGYTS. The CDR3 bases are TGCGCCAGCAGCCAAGGGACAGGGGGGAGCTATGGCTACACCTCC.

As regards this clonotype: A much more abundant neighbour one base away suggests this may be a read error. The rearrangement joins TRBV20-1 to TRBJ2-1; perhaps TRBD2 as D (6 bases). CDR1 and CDR2 from the germline V gene are DFQATT and SNEGSKA (reference sequence). This CDR3 comprises 14 residues. CDR3 loop: CGAGRTIPNNEQFF. DNA for the CDR3: TGCGGTGCTGGGCGGACTATACCCAACAATGAGCAGTTCTTC.

About this clonotype itself: A read error is possible here, since a much larger clone lies one base away. V usage is TRBV4-3 and J usage is TRBJ1-2, with D possibly TRBD1 on 5 matching bases. The length of the CDR3 is 14 residues. Germline loops: CDR1 LGHNA, CDR2 YSLEER. Trimming shortened V by 1 base and J by 6 bases, and 12 bases separated the two germline ends. CDR3 protein: CASSQVSFRDGYTF. CDR3 bases: TGCGCCAGCAGCCAAGTATCTTTCAGGGATGGCTACACCTTC.

Remarks on this clonotype: Mismatch with germline at one junction end may stem from a read error. The genes are TRBV6-6 and TRBJ1-5; D remains unclear. CDR3 length: 13 amino acids. Germline CDR1 reads MNHNY; CDR2 reads SVGAGI (reference sequence). The CDR3 DNA reads as TGTGCCAGGAGTTTATACAGCAATCAGCCCCAACATTTT. The encoded protein is CARSLYSNQPQHF.